The next 16 T cell receptor beta chains were all read from a single sample in a study of blood T cell repertoires in COVID-19 (dated by TCRdb to about 2020). The library was produced with the immunoSEQ multiplex PCR assay. TCRdb limited this immuneACCESS table to in-frame rearrangements with V and J called. A share of clones is missing; checked studies link under half to unresolved V genes, and the rest is unexplained. The sample records about 60,000 clones, about 82% of which are singletons. Approximately 39% of the sample comes from the top ten. Sample: peripheral blood. The source is a human donor in a cohort sampled during active COVID-19.

The chain recombines TRBV27 with TRBJ2-1, with 7 nucleotides matching TRBD1. CDR1 MNHEY and CDR2 SMNVEV come from the germline V gene (reference sequence). The J segment lost 4 bases and the V segment lost 4 bases, leaving 7 bases of the junction unmatched. The CDR3 covers 15 residues. DNA for the CDR3: TGTGCCAGCAGTTCCGGGACAGAAATATACAATGAGCAGTTCTTC. This gives the protein CASSSGTEIYNEQFF.

The chain combines TRBV19 with TRBJ1-2; 8 nucleotides align to TRBD1. Germline V gene sequence: CDR1 LNHDA, CDR2 SQIVND (reference sequence). Trimming cost V 5 bases and J 2 bases; bases outside gene matches: 7. CDR3 length: 15 amino acids. CDR3 bases: TGTGCCAGTAGTCAGGGGACAGGACGAAACTATGGCTACACCTTC. Its translation is CASSQGTGRNYGYTF.

V gene TRBV19 combines with J gene TRBJ2-5; unclear D gene. Trimming took 6 bases from V and 3 from J, leaving 14 bases between them. Germline loops: CDR1 LNHDA, CDR2 SQIVND (reference sequence). The CDR3 is made up of 14 amino acids. The CDR3, as DNA: TGTGCCAGTAGGAAATACGGTGGAGAAGAGACCCAGTACTTC. Translated, it gives CASRKYGGEETQYF.

This rearrangement joins TRBV27 to TRBJ2-2; D may be TRBD2 (6 bases). V gave up 6 bases and J gave up 4 bases, with 15 bases separating them. The germline V gene encodes CDR1 MNHEY and CDR2 SMNVEV (reference sequence). The CDR3 is made up of 15 amino acids. The DNA of the CDR3 is TGTGCCAGCAGACCCTCCCGGGACTTCACCGGGGAGCTGTTTTTT. Its protein product is CASRPSRDFTGELFF.

The chain couples TRBV6-2 or TRBV6-3 to TRBJ2-2; tentative D call: TRBD1 (5 bases). The CDR3 covers 17 residues. The V end lost 2 bases, the J end lost 4 bases, and 17 bases lay between the germline ends. Germline values: CDR1 MNHEY, CDR2 SVGEGT. Here the CDR3 DNA reads TGTGCCAGCAGTTACGGGTACACAGGTGAAATCACCGGGGAGCTGTTTTTT. It yields the protein CASSYGYTGEITGELFF.

The chain joins TRBV30 to TRBJ2-6; D possibly corresponds to TRBD1 (6 bases). The CDR3 spans 16 residues. Trimming cost V 2 bases and J 2 bases, with 13 bases left between them. CDR1 GTSNPN and CDR2 SVGIG come from the germline V gene (reference sequence). This CDR3 reads CAWSFYRVPGANVLTF. Written as DNA, the CDR3 is TGTGCCTGGAGTTTTTACAGGGTCCCTGGGGCCAACGTCCTGACTTTC.

V gene TRBV11-2 combines with J gene TRBJ2-3, with D tentatively TRBD2 (6 bases). V lost 5 bases to trimming and J lost 7 bases, with 16 bases between them. Germline values: CDR1 SGHAT, CDR2 FQNNGV. The CDR3 is made up of 14 amino acids. The CDR3 nucleotides read TGTGCCAGCAGCAACCGGGACTCTTTAAATACGCAGTATTTT. Translation: CASSNRDSLNTQYF.

The J gene is TRBJ1-1, the V gene TRBV5-1; tentatively, D is TRBD1 (5 bases). The CDR3 spans 14 residues. Germline values: CDR1 SGHRS, CDR2 YFSETQ. V lost 0 bases and J 5 bases, leaving 11 bases between the germline ends. The CDR3 sequence is CASSLGFGGTEAFF. Here the CDR3 DNA reads TGCGCCAGCAGCTTGGGTTTTGGGGGGACTGAAGCTTTCTTT. The whole variable domain, remainder taken from reference TRBV5-1 and TRBJ1-1, is KAGVTQTPRYLIKTRGQQVTLSCSPISGHRSVSWYQQTPGQGLQFLFEYFSETQRNKGNFPGRFSGRQFSNSRSEMNVSTLELGDSALYLCASSLGFGGTEAFFGQGTRLTVV.

This clone came up once. This chain joins TRBV7-2 and TRBJ1-5, with D hard to call. Per germline, CDR1 SGHTA and CDR2 FQGNSA. This CDR3 comprises 14 residues. V was pared by 1 base and J by 0 bases, with 4 bases between. CDR3 protein: CASSLGLSNQPQHF. The CDR3 bases are TGTGCCAGCAGCTTAGGGCTTAGCAATCAGCCCCAGCATTTT.

This sequence joins TRBV9 and TRBJ2-2; TRBD2 is a possible D gene (6 bases). Germline assignment: CDR1 SGDLS and CDR2 YYNGEE. The CDR3 totals 16 residues. Trimming stripped 4 bases from V and 1 base from J, with 14 bases between. The CDR3 region is CASSPRVAVNTGELFF. CDR3 bases: TGTGCCAGCAGCCCGCGGGTAGCGGTGAACACCGGGGAGCTGTTTTTT.

V is TRBV19 and J is TRBJ2-7; TRBD1 agrees at 7 bases. J gave up 5 bases and V 5 bases, and 9 bases lay outside the gene matches. CDR3 length equals 14 residues. Germline values: CDR1 LNHDA, CDR2 SQIVND (reference sequence). The CDR3 sequence: CASSLRQGSDEQYF. CDR3 nucleotide sequence: TGTGCCAGTAGTTTGAGACAGGGCTCTGACGAGCAGTACTTC. Full variable domain (rest looked up from reference TRBV19 and TRBJ2-7): DGGITQSPKYLFRKEGQNVTLSCEQNLNHDAMYWYRQDPGQGLRLIYYSQIVNDFQKGDIAEGYSVSREKKESFPLTVTSAQKNPTAFYLCASSLRQGSDEQYFGPGTRLTVT.

This rearrangement joins TRBV11-2 to TRBJ1-1; 10 bases fit TRBD1. Losses at the gene ends were 6 bases for V and 0 bases for J; bases not matched to a gene: 7. This CDR3 spans 16 amino acids. Germline CDR1 is SGHAT and CDR2 is FQNNGV. The CDR3: CASRMGQGIMNTEAFF. The DNA for the CDR3 is TGTGCCAGCAGGATGGGACAGGGGATCATGAACACTGAAGCTTTCTTT.

The chain uses TRBV5-4 and TRBJ2-1, with D maybe TRBD1 (5 bases). From germline, CDR1 is SGHNT and CDR2 YYREEE (reference sequence). CDR3 length: 14 amino acids. V lost 4 bases, J lost 8 bases, and 16 bases lay in between. The chain's CDR3 is CASSIPTARDEQFF. The CDR3 nucleotides read TGTGCCAGCAGCATCCCGACAGCTCGGGATGAGCAGTTCTTC. The complete variable domain, with remaining parts taken from reference TRBV5-4 and TRBJ2-1, reads ETGVTQSPTHLIKTRGQQVTLRCSSQSGHNTVSWYQQALGQGPQFIFQYYREEENGRGNFPPRFSGLQFPNYSSELNVNALELDDSALYLCASSIPTARDEQFFGPGTRLTVL.

This chain links TRBV15 with TRBJ2-5; maybe TRBD1 (6 bases). V was cut by 3 bases and J by 5 bases, with 16 bases left in between. Looked up from germline, CDR1 is LNHNV and CDR2 is YYDKDF (reference sequence). The length of the CDR3 is 15 residues. CDR3 DNA: TGTGCCACCAGCAGTGGTGCACAGGGCGGGGAGACCCAGTACTTC. Amino acid sequence: CATSSGAQGGETQYF.

V usage is TRBV13 and J usage is TRBJ1-1; TRBD1 matches 8 bases. Germline V CDR1 and CDR2: PRHDT, FYEKMQ (reference sequence). V dropped 5 bases and J dropped 4; count of bases not matched to a gene: 15. This CDR3 is 17 amino acids long. CDR3 sequence (DNA): TGTGCCAGCAGCCTCCGGACAGGGCCAAGGAGGGGCACTGAAGCTTTCTTT. Translation: CASSLRTGPRRGTEAFF.

This chain links TRBV19 with TRBJ2-2; 8 nucleotides match TRBD1. Germline assignment: CDR1 LNHDA and CDR2 SQIVND (reference sequence). Trimming took 4 bases from V and 5 from J; bases not matched to a gene: 6. This CDR3 is 15 amino acids long. CDR3 sequence: CASSTRTGRTGELFF. In nucleotides, the CDR3 is TGTGCCAGTAGTACTAGGACAGGGCGAACCGGGGAGCTGTTTTTT. The full variable domain, in which reference TRBV19 and TRBJ2-2 provide the parts outside the CDR3, is DGGITQSPKYLFRKEGQNVTLSCEQNLNHDAMYWYRQDPGQGLRLIYYSQIVNDFQKGDIAEGYSVSREKKESFPLTVTSAQKNPTAFYLCASSTRTGRTGELFFGEGSRLTVL.